What follows are 10 T cell receptor beta chains derived from one specimen sequenced in a study of blood T cell repertoires in COVID-19. Some clones are missing from TCRdb's copy, which holds only in-frame ones; the method was immunoSEQ multiplex PCR. The sample lists 350,000 to 550,000 clones, 85% to 90% seen once, with around 1.1% in the top ten. Sequencing used PBMCs or T cells enriched from blood (not recorded which). The source is a man aged 25 to 40 who had recovered from COVID-19.

This chain joins TRBV13 and TRBJ1-3; 7 nucleotides match TRBD1. Germline values: CDR1 PRHDT, CDR2 FYEKMQ (reference sequence). The CDR3 is 14 amino acids. Trimming took 6 bases from V and 2 from J; bases not matched to a gene: 4. The CDR3 region is CASRSTGAGNTIYF. The CDR3 DNA reads as TGTGCCAGCAGAAGTACAGGGGCTGGAAACACCATATATTTT.

The V gene is TRBV4-1, the J gene TRBJ2-7; D perhaps matches TRBD2 (5 bases). CDR3 size: 14 residues. Germline V gene data show CDR1 as MGHRA and CDR2 as YSYEKL. Trimming removed 2 bases at V and 6 bases at J, with 14 bases between. The CDR3 DNA sequence: TGCGCCAGCAGCCAATCCCGGGGTTTAGGCGAGCAGTACTTC. Amino acids: CASSQSRGLGEQYF.

This chain links TRBV28 with TRBJ1-5; maybe TRBD1 (6 bases). In germline, CDR1 is MDHEN, CDR2 SYDVKM. This CDR3 has 16 amino acids. Trimming pared 6 bases from V and 4 bases from J, leaving 19 bases between. CDR3 nucleotides: TGTGCCAGCAGCCAAAGGGGGATACAAAGTAATCAGCCCCAGCATTTT. This encodes CASSQRGIQSNQPQHF.

This clone was observed a single time. As DNA, the CDR3 is TGTGCCAGCAGTTTATGGCAGGGCAAAGATACGCAGTATTTT. Translation: CASSLWQGKDTQYF. This rearrangement joins TRBV28 to TRBJ2-3; TRBD1 might be the D (5 bases). From germline, CDR1 is MDHEN and CDR2 SYDVKM. Deletions cut 0 bases from V and 5 bases from J, with 9 bases between. This CDR3 has 14 amino acids.

The chain joins TRBV5-1 to TRBJ2-5; D might be TRBD1 (5 bases). Per germline, CDR1 SGHRS and CDR2 YFSETQ. V was clipped by 0 bases and J by 5 bases, with 14 bases between them. The CDR3 loop spans 15 amino acids. CDR3 amino acids: CASSLEGARAETQYF. CDR3 DNA: TGCGCCAGCAGCTTGGAAGGGGCCAGGGCGGAGACCCAGTACTTC. Drawing the rest from reference TRBV5-1 and TRBJ2-5, the complete variable domain is KAGVTQTPRYLIKTRGQQVTLSCSPISGHRSVSWYQQTPGQGLQFLFEYFSETQRNKGNFPGRFSGRQFSNSRSEMNVSTLELGDSALYLCASSLEGARAETQYFGPGTRLLVL.

This chain uses TRBV3-1 (or the pseudogene TRBV3-2) with TRBJ1-1, with TRBD1 identical over 8 bases. Germline trimming cut 4 bases from V and 1 base from J; bases unmatched to any gene: 8. The CDR3 covers 16 residues. Germline V gives CDR1 LGHDT, CDR2 YNNKEL (reference sequence). This CDR3 reads CASSRDPGTGNTEAFF. DNA of the CDR3: TGTGCCAGCAGCCGGGACCCCGGGACAGGGAACACTGAAGCTTTCTTT.

The rearrangement links TRBV4-2 to TRBJ2-3, with 9 positions matching TRBD1. V trimming: 3 bases; J trimming: 3 bases; junction bases outside the gene matches: 7. CDR3 length: 16 residues. Germline lookup yields CDR1 LGHNA and CDR2 YNFKEQ. CDR3 sequence (DNA): TGTGCCAGCAGCCAGATAACAGGGGGCTGGACAGATACGCAGTATTTT. It codes for CASSQITGGWTDTQYF.

The V and J genes are TRBV1 and TRBJ2-2; the tabulated D call, TRBD1, remains unverified against the DNA. TRBV1 is labeled a pseudogene. The CDR3 has 18 residues. The CDR3, as DNA: TGCACCAGCAGCCATCCGGAGGGACAGACCTCGAACACCGGGGAGCTGTTTTTT. Translating gives CTSSHPEGQTSNTGELFF.

The chain is built from TRBV5-1 and TRBJ1-1; 9 nucleotides match TRBD1. The germline V gene has CDR1 SGHRS and CDR2 YFSETQ. With 5 bases clipped from V and 1 base from J, the junction kept 3 bases outside the gene matches. The CDR3 extends over 14 amino acids. Written as DNA, the CDR3 is TGCGCCAGCAGGGAGGGACAGGGGAACACTGAAGCTTTCTTT. This sequence encodes CASREGQGNTEAFF.

V gene TRBV5-4 combines with J gene TRBJ1-4; no firm D call. Germline assignment: CDR1 SGHNT and CDR2 YYREEE (reference sequence). The CDR3 spans 15 residues. Trimming took 0 bases from V and 5 from J, leaving 11 bases between them. CDR3 loop: CASSLVPMENEKLFF. The CDR3 nucleotides are TGTGCCAGCAGCTTGGTCCCGATGGAGAATGAAAAACTGTTTTTT.